Below, 9 T cell receptor beta chains from the same sample are listed, as sequenced in a study of T cells in women clearing cervical HPV infection. TCRdb's table, derived via immunoSEQ multiplex PCR, lists solely in-frame clones and lacks some. This sample's table has about 30,000 clones. The sequencing input was blood buffy coat. The receptors here all came from a woman between 18 and 70 years old with a cervical HPV16 infection that either progressed to CIN3+ or cleared (not recorded which).

By frequency, this clone registers medium-sized. The read terminates 3 residues ahead of where the CDR3 ends, so the germline J gene completes it. V is TRBV13 and J is TRBJ2-5; D call uncertain. This CDR3 has 15 residues. V was shortened by 2 bases and J by 1 base, with 11 bases between the two germline ends. Germline CDR1 reads PRHDT; CDR2 reads FYEKMQ (reference sequence). The CDR3 is CASSLIGSPQETQYF. Partial CDR3 DNA: TGTGCCAGCAGCTTAATTGGTAGCCCCCAAGAGACC.

As for this clone: The sequenced fragment ends 3 residues before the CDR3 boundary, so the rest is inferred from the germline J gene. The V gene is TRBV5-1, the J gene TRBJ2-3; a possible D gene is TRBD2 (6 bases). Germline lookup yields CDR1 SGHRS and CDR2 YFSETQ. V shed 0 bases and J shed 6 bases, with 11 bases lying between them. There are 14 residues in the CDR3. The CDR3 region is CASSLGLEVDTQYF. Partial CDR3 DNA: TGCGCCAGCAGCTTGGGACTAGAGGTTGATACG.

A note on this clone: The CDR3 goes on 3 residues after the read ends, and that part is filled in from the germline J gene. The chain has TRBV5-4 and TRBJ2-1; D not resolved. Trimming took off 1 base at V and 4 bases at J, with 15 bases between the two ends. The germline V gene has CDR1 SGHNT and CDR2 YYREEE (reference sequence). CDR3 length: 16 residues. The CDR3 protein is CASSLSLERTYNEQFF. CDR3 DNA, as far as it was read: TGTGCCAGCAGCTTGTCTCTCGAGCGAACGTACAATGAG. Full variable domain (missing parts from reference TRBV5-4 and TRBJ2-1): ETGVTQSPTHLIKTRGQQVTLRCSSQSGHNTVSWYQQALGQGPQFIFQYYREEENGRGNFPPRFSGLQFPNYSSELNVNALELDDSALYLCASSLSLERTYNEQFFGPGTRLTVL.

To note about this clone: The observed sequence ends 3 residues before the CDR3 terminus, with the missing tail filled in from the germline J gene. The chain joins TRBV19 to TRBJ2-3; TRBD1 is a possible D gene (6 bases). Germline lookup yields CDR1 LNHDA and CDR2 SQIVND (reference sequence). The CDR3 covers 16 residues. The DNA read from the CDR3 is TGTGCCAGTAGTATGCCCGCAGGGGAAGGAGGTCAGCCG. This codes for CASSMPAGEGGQP. The CDR3 reads in full as CASSMPAGEGGQPQYF.

For this clone: The CDR3 extends 3 residues past the end of the read, so its final part is completed from the germline J gene. This chain joins TRBV14 and TRBJ2-5; D gene uncertain. The V end lost 4 bases, the J end lost 5 bases, and 11 bases lay between the germline ends. Germline CDR1 SGHDN, CDR2 FVKESK. The CDR3 has 13 residues. The sequenced CDR3 bases are TGTGCCAGCAGCCCCGCCTGGGCGGAGACC. The encoded protein is CASSPAWAET. The full CDR3 protein is CASSPAWAETQYF.

To note about this clone: The read ends 3 residues before the CDR3 terminus; that terminus is restored from the germline J gene. V usage is TRBV13 and J usage is TRBJ1-5, with TRBD1 identical over 12 bases. The CDR3 has 15 residues. With 0 bases clipped from V and 9 bases from J, the junction kept 3 bases outside the gene matches. Germline CDR1 and CDR2: PRHDT and FYEKMQ (reference sequence). Partial CDR3 DNA: TGTGCCAGCAGCTTAGGGGGGACAGGGGGCCGGCCC. This encodes CASSLGGTGGRP. The entire CDR3 reads CASSLGGTGGRPQHF.

The CDR3 DNA, read in part, is TGCAGTGCGCCTTCTAGAAACCAAGAGACG. Protein: CSAPSRNQET. The complete CDR3 sequence is CSAPSRNQETQYF. The rearrangement uses TRBV20-1 and TRBJ2-3; D gene unclear. The CDR3 end falls 3 residues outside the read, so it is completed with the germline J gene. This CDR3 has 13 residues. Germline loops: CDR1 DFQATT, CDR2 SNEGSKA (reference sequence).

Turning to this clone: The CDR3 end falls 3 residues outside the read, so it is completed with the germline J gene. V and J are TRBV20-1 and TRBJ2-7; weak D call: TRBD1 (6 bases). V was cut by 6 bases and J by 4 bases, with 10 bases left in between. Germline V gene sequence: CDR1 DFQATT, CDR2 SNEGSKA (reference sequence). This CDR3 has 11 amino acids. CDR3 sequence: CSAKRGYEQYF. Partial CDR3 DNA: TGCAGTGCGAAAAGGGGGTACGAG.

Details on this clone: The read gets to within 3 residues of the CDR3 end, and the germline J gene fills in the rest. The rearrangement links TRBV7-3 to TRBJ1-1; 7 bases line up with TRBD1. The trim removed 5 bases at V and 3 bases at J, leaving 6 bases unmatched. There are 14 residues in the CDR3. The germline V gene has CDR1 SGHTA and CDR2 FQGTGA. CDR3 loop: CASSETDRDTEAFF. The CDR3 bases that were read are TGTGCCAGCAGCGAAACTGACAGGGACACTGAA.